Sequencing of this TCR beta chain was carried out in a study of breast tumors, draining lymph nodes, adjacent tissues. Overall study findings and caveats: Most tumor T cells seemingly derive from lymph node, then expand in tumor.

Germline-derived CDR1 and CDR2 are SGHTA and FQGNSA. This CDR3 comprises 14 residues. Trimming removed 5 bases at V and 10 bases at J, with 15 bases between. The count of this clonotype is one. Antigen unknown. Breast cancer patients provided tissue from their axillary draining lymph nodes. MiXCR, applied by TCRdb to the multiplex PCR reads, yields one record per CDR3 protein. The table shows about 140,000 distinct CDR3 sequences, with 30% to 35% occurring only once. Material for sequencing was axillary lymph node tissue. V and J are TRBV7-2 and TRBJ1-6; TRBD1 is a possible D gene (6 bases). The sequence derives from a female donor with breast cancer. Some clones in this sample may be carry-over from other donors' samples. The CDR3 sequence is CASSPGTIRSPLHF. The DNA of the CDR3 is TGTGCCAGCAGCCCTGGGACAATAAGGTCACCCCTCCACTTT.